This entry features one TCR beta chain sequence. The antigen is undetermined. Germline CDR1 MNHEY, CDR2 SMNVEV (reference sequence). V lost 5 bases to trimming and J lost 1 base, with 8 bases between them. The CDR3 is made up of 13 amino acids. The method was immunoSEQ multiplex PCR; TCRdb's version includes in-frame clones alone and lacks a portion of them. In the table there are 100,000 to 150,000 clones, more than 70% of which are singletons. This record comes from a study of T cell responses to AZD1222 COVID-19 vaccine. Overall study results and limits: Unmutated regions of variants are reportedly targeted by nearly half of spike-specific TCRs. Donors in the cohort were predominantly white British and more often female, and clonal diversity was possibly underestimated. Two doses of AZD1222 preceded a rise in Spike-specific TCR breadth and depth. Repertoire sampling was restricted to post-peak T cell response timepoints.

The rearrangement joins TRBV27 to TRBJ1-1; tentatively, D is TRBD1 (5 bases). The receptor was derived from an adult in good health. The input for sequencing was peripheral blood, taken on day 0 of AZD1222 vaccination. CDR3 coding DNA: TGTGCCAGCAGTCTGACAGCGAACACTGAAGCTTTCTTT. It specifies CASSLTANTEAFF.